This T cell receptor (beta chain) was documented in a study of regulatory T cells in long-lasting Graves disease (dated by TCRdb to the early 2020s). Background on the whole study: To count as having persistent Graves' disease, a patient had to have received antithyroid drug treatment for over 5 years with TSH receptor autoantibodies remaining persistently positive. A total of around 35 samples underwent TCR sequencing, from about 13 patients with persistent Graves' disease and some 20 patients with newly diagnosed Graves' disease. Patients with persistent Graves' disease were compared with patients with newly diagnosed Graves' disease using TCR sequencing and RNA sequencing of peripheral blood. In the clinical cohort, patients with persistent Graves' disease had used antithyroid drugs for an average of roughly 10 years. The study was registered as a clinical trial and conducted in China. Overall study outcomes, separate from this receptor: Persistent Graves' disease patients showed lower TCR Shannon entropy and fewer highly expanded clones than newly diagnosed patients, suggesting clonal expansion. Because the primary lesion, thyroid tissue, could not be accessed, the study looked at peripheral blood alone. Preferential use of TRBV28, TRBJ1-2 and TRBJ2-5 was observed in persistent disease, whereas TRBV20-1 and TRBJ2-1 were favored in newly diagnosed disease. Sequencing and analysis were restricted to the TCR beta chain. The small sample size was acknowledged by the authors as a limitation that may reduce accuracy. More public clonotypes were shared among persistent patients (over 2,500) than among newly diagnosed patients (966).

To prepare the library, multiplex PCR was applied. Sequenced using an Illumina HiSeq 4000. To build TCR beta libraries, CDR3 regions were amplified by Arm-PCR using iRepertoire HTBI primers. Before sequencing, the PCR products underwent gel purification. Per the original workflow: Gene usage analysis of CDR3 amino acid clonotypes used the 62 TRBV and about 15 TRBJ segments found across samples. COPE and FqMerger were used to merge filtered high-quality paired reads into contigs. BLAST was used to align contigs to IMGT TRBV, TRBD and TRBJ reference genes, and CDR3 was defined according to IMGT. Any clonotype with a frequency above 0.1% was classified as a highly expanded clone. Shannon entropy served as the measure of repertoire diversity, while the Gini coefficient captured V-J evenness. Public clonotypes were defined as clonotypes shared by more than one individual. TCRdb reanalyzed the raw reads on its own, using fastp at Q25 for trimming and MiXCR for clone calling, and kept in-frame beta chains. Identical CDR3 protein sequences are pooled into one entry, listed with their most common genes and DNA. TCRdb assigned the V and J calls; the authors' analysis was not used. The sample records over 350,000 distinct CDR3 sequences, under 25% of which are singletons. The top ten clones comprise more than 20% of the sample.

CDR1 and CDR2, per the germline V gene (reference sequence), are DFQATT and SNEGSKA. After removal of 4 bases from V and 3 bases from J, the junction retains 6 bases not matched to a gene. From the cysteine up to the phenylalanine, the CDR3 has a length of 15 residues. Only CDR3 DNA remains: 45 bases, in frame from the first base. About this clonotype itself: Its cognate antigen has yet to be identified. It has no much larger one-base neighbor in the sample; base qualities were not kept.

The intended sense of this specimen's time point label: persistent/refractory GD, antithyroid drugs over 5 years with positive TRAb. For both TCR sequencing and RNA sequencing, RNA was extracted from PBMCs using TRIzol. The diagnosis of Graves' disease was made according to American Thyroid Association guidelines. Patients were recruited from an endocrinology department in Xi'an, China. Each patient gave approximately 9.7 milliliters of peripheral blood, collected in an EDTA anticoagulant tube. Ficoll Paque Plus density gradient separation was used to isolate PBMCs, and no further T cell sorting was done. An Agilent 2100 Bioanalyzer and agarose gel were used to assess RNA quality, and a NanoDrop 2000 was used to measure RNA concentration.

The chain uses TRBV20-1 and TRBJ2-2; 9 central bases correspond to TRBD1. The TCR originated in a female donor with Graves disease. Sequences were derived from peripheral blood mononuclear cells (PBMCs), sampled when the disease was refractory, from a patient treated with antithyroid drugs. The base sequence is TGCAGTGCTACCCGCGGGACAGGGTACACCGGGGAGCTGTTTTTT. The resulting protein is CSATRGTGYTGELFF.